This entry concerns a single TCR beta chain. Its antigen is currently unknown. Deletions cut 0 bases from V and 0 bases from J, with 2 bases between. The CDR3 spans 13 residues. Germline CDR1 MNHEY, CDR2 SVGAGI. Sequencing used immunoSEQ version 4 in survey mode. Assay used: immunoSEQ multiplex PCR; TCRdb lists only in-frame clones, some missing. The repertoire holds 35,000 to 55,000 clones, with 89% as singletons. This sample was included in a study of persistence of HIV-infected CD4 T cells. On the study more broadly: Blood samples, up to 180 mL, came from multiple time points, except a couple of leukapheresis donors sampled once.

Study-level results: Antigen-responding cells were enriched for degenerate expanded CDR3beta sequences.

Nonspecific anti-CD3/anti-CD28 bead stimulation represents the broad CD4+ T cell repertoire. CD4+ T cells upregulating both CD40 ligand and CD69 were sorted as responding cells. A roughly 18-hour stimulation of CD8-depleted PBMCs used anti-CD28/CD49d costimulation, CD40-blocking antibody and enfuvirtide. J is TRBJ1-1 and V is TRBV6-5, with D unresolved. This clonotype was sampled from an adult man with HIV who was CMV-seropositive. The sample was CD4+ T cells sorted from PBMCs after roughly 18-hour stimulation, taken from a patient who received antiretroviral therapy. CDR3 DNA: TGTGCCAGCAGTTACTCGATGAACACTGAAGCTTTCTTT. Amino acid sequence: CASSYSMNTEAFF.